This is a list of T cell receptor beta chains from one sample in a study of siplizumab effects on memory and regulatory T cells. The table came from immunoSEQ multiplex PCR; TCRdb's copy has only in-frame clones and leaves some out. Among around 100,000 clones listed, nearly 95% were seen once. Sequencing was done on a sample of non-Treg CD4+ T cells sorted from blood. Every receptor here comes from a human donor in good health. The CDR3 runs from the conserved cysteine through the conserved F or W. Fields, in order: D gene, J gene, clone size, V gene, CDR3 protein, CDR3 DNA. The D gene is left open where the match is weak. Some rows have no size entry. The others give once, few or many, or a class for an expanded clone.

NA,TRBJ1-1,NA,TRBV7-9,CASSPTGSGDTEAFF,TGTGCCAGCAGCCCGACGGGGTCTGGGGACACTGAAGCTTTCTTT
NA,TRBJ1-5,NA,TRBV19,CASSIEDRLPNQPQHF,TGTGCCAGTAGTATAGAGGACAGACTTCCAAATCAGCCCCAGCATTTT
TRBD2,TRBJ2-5,NA,TRBV5-1,CASSLGILREGWETQYF,TGCGCCAGCAGCTTGGGAATCCTACGGGAGGGCTGGGAGACCCAGTACTTC
NA,TRBJ2-7,NA,TRBV6-1,CASKAGWPYEQYF,TGTGCCAGCAAGGCAGGGTGGCCCTACGAGCAGTACTTC
NA,TRBJ2-7,once,TRBV7-2,CASSLSGQRSYEQYF,TGTGCCAGCAGCTTAAGTGGCCAACGCTCCTACGAGCAGTACTTC
NA,TRBJ2-5,NA,TRBV6-6,CASSPLGDETQYF,TGTGCCAGCAGCCCCTTGGGGGACGAGACCCAGTACTTC
TRBD2,TRBJ2-2,NA,TRBV7-9,CASSYPGLAGTGELFF,TGTGCCAGCAGCTATCCGGGACTAGCGGGGACCGGGGAGCTGTTTTTT
TRBD2,TRBJ2-1,NA,TRBV28,CASTTLTGGPMGNYNEQFF,TGTGCCAGCACTACTCTTACGGGAGGTCCAATGGGCAACTACAATGAGCAGTTCTTC
NA,TRBJ1-2,NA,TRBV1,CTSSQEEAGKGYTF,TGCACCAGCAGCCAAGAGGAGGCAGGGAAAGGCTACACCTTC
TRBD1,TRBJ1-2,NA,TRBV5-1,CASSLGGQAYGYTF,TGCGCCAGCAGCTTGGGGGGACAGGCCTATGGCTACACCTTC
TRBD1,TRBJ2-7,NA,TRBV27,CASSLIGTGDYEQYF,TGTGCCAGCAGTTTAATTGGGACAGGAGACTACGAGCAGTACTTC
NA,TRBJ1-4,NA,TRBV21-1,CASSKETGGHEKLFF,TGTGCCAGCAGCAAAGAAACAGGGGGTCATGAAAAACTGTTTTTT
NA,TRBJ2-4,NA,TRBV30,CASGGWAKNIQYF,TGTGCCTCGGGGGGCTGGGCAAAAAACATTCAGTACTTC
TRBD1,TRBJ2-3,NA,TRBV5-1,CASRRQGDGTDTQYF,TGCGCCAGCAGACGACAGGGAGATGGCACAGATACGCAGTATTTT
NA,TRBJ2-1,NA,TRBV4-2,CASSQDKDFYNEQFF,TGTGCCAGCAGCCAAGACAAGGACTTCTACAATGAGCAGTTCTTC
TRBD1,TRBJ1-3,NA,TRBV6-4,CASSDRRTGRSGNTIYF,TGTGCCAGCAGTGACAGGCGGACAGGGCGCTCTGGAAACACCATATATTTT
NA,TRBJ2-5,NA,TRBV7-3,CASALGGQETQYF,TGTGCCAGCGCCCTGGGGGGCCAAGAGACCCAGTACTTC
TRBD1,TRBJ1-4,NA,TRBV7-6,CASSLAEGAGELFF,TGTGCCAGCAGCTTAGCCGAGGGGGCGGGGGAACTGTTTTTT
NA,TRBJ2-1,NA,TRBV30,CAWSPTKGSQFF,TGTGCCTGGAGCCCTACTAAAGGGAGTCAGTTCTTC
NA,TRBJ1-1,NA,TRBV6-6,CASTIHSGDTEAFF,TGTGCCAGCACCATTCATTCAGGCGACACTGAAGCTTTCTTT
TRBD2,TRBJ2-5,NA,TRBV7-3,CASSIGEGGSGRKETQYF,TGTGCCAGCAGCATAGGAGAGGGAGGTAGCGGGAGAAAAGAGACCCAGTACTTC
TRBD1,TRBJ2-2,NA,TRBV7-2,CASSLDYRGYTGELFF,TGTGCCAGCAGCTTAGATTACAGGGGGTATACCGGGGAGCTGTTTTTT
NA,TRBJ1-1,NA,TRBV2,CASSYDLGTEAFF,TGTGCCAGCAGCTACGACCTGGGTACTGAAGCTTTCTTT
NA,TRBJ2-4,NA,TRBV28,CASSKADPKNIQYF,TGTGCCAGCAGTAAGGCGGATCCAAAAAACATTCAGTACTTC
TRBD1,TRBJ1-2,NA,TRBV4-2,CASSLLAGQGARGYTF,TGTGCCAGCAGCCTTTTGGCGGGACAGGGGGCAAGAGGCTACACCTTC
TRBD2,TRBJ2-2,NA,TRBV4-1,CASSPGLAQNTGELFF,TGCGCCAGCAGCCCAGGACTAGCGCAAAACACCGGGGAGCTGTTTTTT
TRBD2,TRBJ2-5,NA,TRBV15,CATSGLAVVRETQYF,TGTGCCACCAGCGGACTAGCGGTCGTGCGAGAGACCCAGTACTTC
NA,TRBJ2-3,NA,TRBV15,CATSHHPQGEDTDTQYF,TGTGCCACCAGCCATCACCCGCAAGGGGAGGATACAGATACGCAGTATTTT
NA,TRBJ2-1,NA,TRBV19,CASSILGRVGNEQFF,TGTGCCAGTAGTATATTGGGCAGGGTGGGGAATGAGCAGTTCTTC
TRBD1,TRBJ1-3,NA,TRBV25-1,CASSVTGDPSGNTIYF,TGTGCCAGCAGTGTAACAGGGGACCCCTCTGGAAACACCATATATTTT
NA,TRBJ1-1,NA,TRBV9,CASSGSNTEAFF,TGTGCCAGCAGCGGATCCAACACTGAAGCTTTCTTT
TRBD1,TRBJ2-7,few,TRBV27,CASSSGQGIYEQYF,TGTGCCAGCAGTTCGGGACAGGGTATTTACGAGCAGTACTTC
NA,TRBJ2-1,NA,TRBV7-2,CASSLAGISYNEQFF,TGTGCCAGCAGCTTAGCGGGAATCTCCTACAATGAGCAGTTCTTC
TRBD1,TRBJ2-4,NA,TRBV14,CASNRDRGVRIQYF,TGTGCCAGCAACCGGGACAGGGGAGTTCGGATTCAGTACTTC
NA,TRBJ2-3,few,TRBV7-9,CASSFGLSTDTQYF,TGTGCCAGCAGCTTTGGACTGAGCACAGATACGCAGTATTTT
TRBD1,TRBJ1-4,NA,TRBV28,CASSSTSPGQGWEKLFF,TGTGCCAGCAGTTCAACCTCCCCGGGACAGGGGTGGGAAAAACTGTTTTTT
NA,TRBJ2-3,NA,TRBV5-1,CASSDTGPDTQYF,TGCGCCAGCAGCGACACAGGACCAGATACGCAGTATTTT
NA,TRBJ2-7,NA,TRBV19,CASSPGSSYEQYF,TGTGCCAGTAGTCCCGGGTCCTCCTACGAGCAGTACTTC
TRBD1,TRBJ2-1,NA,TRBV2,CASTSGRTGRNNEQFF,TGTGCCAGCACGAGTGGGCGGACAGGGAGGAACAATGAGCAGTTCTTC
NA,TRBJ1-2,NA,TRBV30,CAWSERGALYGYTF,TGTGCCTGGAGTGAAAGGGGGGCCCTCTATGGCTACACCTTC
NA,TRBJ2-7,NA,TRBV7-2,CASSLTGANYEQYF,TGTGCCAGCAGCTTAACGGGGGCGAACTACGAGCAGTACTTC
TRBD2,TRBJ2-2,NA,TRBV5-1,CASSLAGGTPGELFF,TGCGCCAGCAGCTTGGCGGGGGGTACACCCGGGGAGCTGTTTTTT
TRBD1,TRBJ2-1,once,TRBV11-1,CASRPDRGLHEQFF,TGTGCCAGCAGGCCAGACAGGGGCTTGCATGAGCAGTTCTTC
NA,TRBJ2-7,NA,TRBV30,CAWSVNSAYEQYF,TGTGCCTGGAGTGTAAATAGTGCCTACGAGCAGTACTTC
TRBD1,TRBJ2-1,NA,TRBV5-1,CASSLGDSSIYNEQFF,TGCGCCAGCAGCTTGGGGGACAGTTCCATTTACAATGAGCAGTTCTTC
NA,TRBJ2-7,NA,TRBV6-5,CASSYSDNSYEQYF,TGTGCCAGCAGTTACTCAGACAACTCCTACGAGCAGTACTTC
NA,TRBJ2-7,NA,TRBV9,CASSPLDNGYEQYF,TGTGCCAGCAGCCCCCTAGACAACGGCTACGAGCAGTACTTC
NA,TRBJ1-3,NA,TRBV18,CASSPPEGVRGNTIYF,TGTGCCAGCTCACCACCGGAGGGGGTCCGTGGAAACACCATATATTTT
NA,TRBJ1-5,NA,TRBV9,CASSAQGRDQPQHF,TGTGCCAGCAGCGCCCAGGGGCGGGATCAGCCCCAGCATTTT
NA,TRBJ1-1,NA,TRBV27,CASSSDMGGGPEAFF,TGTGCCAGCAGTTCCGACATGGGGGGTGGCCCTGAAGCTTTCTTT
NA,TRBJ2-1,NA,TRBV19,CASSIGVSYNEQFF,TGTGCCAGTAGTATCGGAGTTTCCTACAATGAGCAGTTCTTC
TRBD1,TRBJ1-5,NA,TRBV30,CAWLPRTGGFQPQHF,TGTGCCTGGCTTCCTCGGACAGGGGGCTTTCAGCCCCAGCATTTT
NA,TRBJ1-3,once,TRBV18,CASSPGDSGNTIYF,TGTGCCAGCTCACCAGGGGACTCTGGAAACACCATATATTTT